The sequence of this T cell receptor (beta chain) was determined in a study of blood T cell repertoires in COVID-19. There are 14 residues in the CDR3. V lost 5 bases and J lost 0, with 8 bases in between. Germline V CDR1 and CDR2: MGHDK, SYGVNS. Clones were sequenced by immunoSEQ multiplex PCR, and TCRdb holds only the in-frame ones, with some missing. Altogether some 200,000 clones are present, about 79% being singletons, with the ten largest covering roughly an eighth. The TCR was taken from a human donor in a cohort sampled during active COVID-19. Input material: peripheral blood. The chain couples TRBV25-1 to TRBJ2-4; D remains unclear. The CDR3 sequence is CASSTFGAKNIQYF. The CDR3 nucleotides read TGTGCCAGCAGTACCTTCGGAGCCAAAAACATTCAGTACTTC.